This record covers a single T cell receptor (beta chain). The target antigen is unknown. These data are taken from a study of T cell responses to AZD1222 COVID-19 vaccine. For the study at large: Researchers grouped second doses given at about 4 or about 12 weeks into one pool. Study-wide results and caveats: Mostly white British, mostly female donors; authors suggested clonal diversity may be underestimated.

CDR3 size: 14 residues. The V and J ends lost 4 bases and 5 bases, in that order; junction bases with no gene match: 8. Germline V gene lookup returns CDR1 SQVTM and CDR2 ANQGSEA. Generated by immunoSEQ multiplex PCR, the TCRdb table keeps only in-frame clones and is missing some. The sample carries fewer than 110,000 clones, approximately 86% recorded once. This clonotype was sampled from an adult in good health. This specimen was peripheral blood, taken on day 0 of AZD1222 vaccination. This chain uses TRBV29-1 with TRBJ2-7; 10 bases line up with TRBD1. CDR3 sequence reads: CSVVSWDRGNEQYF. The CDR3 DNA sequence: TGCAGCGTTGTTAGTTGGGACAGGGGCAACGAGCAGTACTTC.